This T cell receptor beta chain was captured in a study of beta chain features in type 1 diabetes. Of note for this clone: Antigen: not known.

Trimming took 3 bases from V and 7 from J, leaving 16 bases between them. The CDR3 runs to 14 residues. Per germline, CDR1 LNHDA and CDR2 SQIVND (reference sequence). By way of CD45RO/CCR7/CD25/CD127/CD95/CD27, the CD4+ regulatory, stem cell-like memory, central memory and naive cells were sorted. Each sorted fraction was over 95% pure. What was sequenced were expressed TCRB transcripts, since all of the isolated RNA had been reverse transcribed. The method was immunoSEQ multiplex PCR; TCRdb's version includes in-frame clones alone and lacks a portion of them. The table records about 250,000 clones, 11% of them present only once. The study's findings and limits: People with Type 1 diabetes carried modestly yet significantly shorter TCRB CDR3s in all four CD4+ subsets.

The chain joins TRBV19 to TRBJ2-7; D ambiguous. This clonotype was obtained from a man aged 30-40 years with type 1 diabetes. Sample: naive CD4+ T cells from blood. CDR3 sequence (DNA): TGTGCCAGTAGTATTCAGACTGGTCTGGGTGAGCAGTACTTC. Its protein product is CASSIQTGLGEQYF.